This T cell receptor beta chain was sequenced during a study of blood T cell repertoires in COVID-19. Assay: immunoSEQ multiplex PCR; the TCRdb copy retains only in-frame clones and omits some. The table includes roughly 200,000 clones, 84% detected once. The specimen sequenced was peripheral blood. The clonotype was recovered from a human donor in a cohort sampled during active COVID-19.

CDR3 nucleotides: TGTGCCACCCCCGGGACAGACTCTAACTATGGCTACACCTTC. Translating it yields CATPGTDSNYGYTF. The rearrangement uses TRBV19 and TRBJ1-2; 7 positions agree with TRBD1. The CDR3 has 14 residues. V was clipped by 10 bases and J by 0 bases; unmatched bases: 8. Germline V CDR1 and CDR2: LNHDA, SQIVND (reference sequence).